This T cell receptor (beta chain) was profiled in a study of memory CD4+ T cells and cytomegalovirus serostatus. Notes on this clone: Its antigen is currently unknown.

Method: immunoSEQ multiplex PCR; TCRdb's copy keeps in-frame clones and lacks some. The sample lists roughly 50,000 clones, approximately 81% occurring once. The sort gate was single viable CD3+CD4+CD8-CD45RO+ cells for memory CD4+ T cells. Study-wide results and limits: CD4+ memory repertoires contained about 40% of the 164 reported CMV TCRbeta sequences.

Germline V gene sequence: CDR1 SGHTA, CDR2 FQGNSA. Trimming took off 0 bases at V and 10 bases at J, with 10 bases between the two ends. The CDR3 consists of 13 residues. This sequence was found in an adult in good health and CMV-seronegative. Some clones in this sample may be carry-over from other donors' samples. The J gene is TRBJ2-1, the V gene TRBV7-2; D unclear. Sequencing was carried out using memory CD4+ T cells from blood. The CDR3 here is CASSLAPAREQFF. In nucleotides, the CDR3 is TGTGCCAGCAGCTTAGCCCCGGCGCGAGAGCAGTTCTTC.